In this sample, the clone carrying this T cell receptor beta chain turned up a few times. Its antigen is unidentified. The junction does not match germline at one end; this may be a read error. CDR3 length: 17 residues. Using constant-segment primers, 5'RACE produced TCR alpha and TCR beta cDNA libraries carrying sample barcodes and UMIs. TCRdb re-derived calls from the 5' RACE reads in MiXCR, one entry per CDR3 protein. The sample has 560,000 or so distinct CDR3 sequences; around 16% are singletons. This sample was included in a study of T-cell memory formation after mild COVID-19. Overall study results and limits: SARS-CoV-2 specificity of second-wave clones peaking day 37 was unconfirmed. The main location of contracting CD4+ clones was CM and EM, and that of contracting CD8+ clones was EMRA.

The origin of this receptor is an adult woman who had mild COVID-19 (a few samples of this study predate the infection). Cell type and time point are not known. This chain links TRBV12-3 or TRBV12-4 with TRBJ2-3, with 8 bases that match TRBD2. The sequencing input was PBMCs or a T cell subset sorted from them (not recorded which). CDR3 in DNA: TGTGCCAGCAGTCTAGCGGGCCAGAGGGAGGTGACAGATACGCAGTATTTT. The encoded protein is CASSLAGQREVTDTQYF.